This passage covers 15 T cell receptor beta chains from one sample sequenced in a study of blood T cells in healthy people across ages. The second PCR ran about 6 to 12 cycles with a sample-barcoded 5' primer and J-beta primers. TCRdb analysed the 5' RACE reads with MiXCR anew, one entry per CDR3 protein. This repertoire shows almost 550,000 distinct CDR3 sequences, 24% found once; its top ten account for approximately 10%. Separately, the same data were catalogued under a study of T cells of mothers and their children.

Sequencing was done on a sample of blood. The receptors come from a boy aged 5-17 years in good health.

This clonotype has more than one count but fewer than ten. V gene TRBV7-2 combines with J gene TRBJ2-5, with TRBD2 identical over 10 bases. The J call may be wrong; the DNA end is better matched by TRBJ2-7. Germline V gene lookup returns CDR1 SGHTA and CDR2 FQGNSA. The CDR3 loop spans 17 amino acids. The CDR3 protein is CASSPLRLAGLSYEQYF. CDR3 nucleotide sequence: TGTGCCAGCAGCCCACTGAGACTAGCGGGCCTCTCCTACGAGCAGTACTTC.

The rearrangement links TRBV9 to TRBJ2-3, with a weak D call TRBD1 (5 bases). V was pared by 0 bases and J by 3 bases, with 14 bases between. The CDR3 contains 16 residues. Germline loops: CDR1 SGDLS, CDR2 YYNGEE. Here the CDR3 DNA reads TGTGCCAGCAGCGTAGGTCAGGGTACGCCAACAGATACGCAGTATTTT. Protein: CASSVGQGTPTDTQYF. Complete variable domain (other parts from reference TRBV9 and TRBJ2-3): DSGVTQTPKHLITATGQRVTLRCSPRSGDLSVYWYQQSLDQGLQFLIQYYNGEERAKGNILERFSAQQFPDLHSELNLSSLELGDSALYFCASSVGQGTPTDTQYFGPGTRLTVL.

The chain couples TRBV6-2 or TRBV6-3 to TRBJ2-5, with 11 bases identical to TRBD2. Matching the DNA end better, TRBJ2-1 makes the J call doubtful. Germline V gives CDR1 MNHEY, CDR2 SVGEGT. The CDR3 has 15 amino acids. The CDR3 spells CASSYVTSGGGEQFF. Here the CDR3 DNA reads TGTGCCAGCAGTTACGTAACTAGCGGGGGAGGTGAGCAGTTCTTC.

This clonotype was seen only a few times. The chain links TRBV27 to TRBJ1-2; 8 positions match TRBD1. This CDR3 contains 17 residues. The junction had 15 bases not matched to a gene; V was cut back by 5 bases and J by 4 bases. The germline CDR1 and CDR2 sequences are MNHEY and SMNVEV (reference sequence). The CDR3 loop reads CASSPSQGAASLYGYTF. CDR3 sequence (DNA): TGTGCCAGCAGTCCTTCTCAGGGGGCGGCCAGCCTCTATGGCTACACCTTC.

About this clonotype: Because it lacks the conserved phenylalanine or tryptophan at the end, this CDR3 is likely a read error. This chain joins TRBV24-1 and TRBJ1-1; D is unclear. This CDR3 has 16 residues. Germline V gene sequence: CDR1 KGHDR, CDR2 SFDVKD. V was clipped by 4 bases and J by 4 bases, with 18 bases between them. CDR3 in amino acids: CATSDRGRRRTTEAFL. As DNA, the CDR3 is TGTGCCACCAGTGACCGAGGAAGGAGGCGGACCACTGAAGCTTTCCTT.

The chain carries TRBV4-3 and TRBJ2-7, with 7 bases that match TRBD2. The CDR3 is 16 residues long. Germline-derived CDR1 and CDR2 are LGHNA and YSLEER. V dropped 0 bases and J dropped 5; count of bases not matched to a gene: 10. CDR3 coding DNA: TGCGCCAGCAGCCAAGATCAGGGAGGGTTCAGGGACGAGCAGTACTTC. It translates to CASSQDQGGFRDEQYF.

This clonotype occurred a few times. In DNA, the CDR3 is TGTGCCAGCAGGAAACAGGGGGCGCGGTACAATGAGCAGTTCTTC. It yields the protein CASRKQGARYNEQFF. The V and J genes are TRBV7-2 and TRBJ2-1; 9 positions agree with TRBD1. The CDR3 has 15 amino acids. In germline, CDR1 is SGHTA, CDR2 FQGNSA. The V gene end was trimmed by 6 bases and the J gene end by 4 bases; junction bases not matched to a gene: 7.

This clonotype has a count of ten or more. This rearrangement joins TRBV7-9 to TRBJ1-2; D is unclear. CDR1 is SEHNR, CDR2 FQNEAQ, per germline (reference sequence). V lost 2 bases and J 1 base, leaving 5 bases between the germline ends. The CDR3 has 13 amino acids. In DNA, the CDR3 is TGTGCCAGCAGCTTAAGGGATAACTATGGCTACACCTTC. It translates to CASSLRDNYGYTF.

This clonotype showed up just a few times. V is TRBV12-3 or TRBV12-4 and J is TRBJ2-1; 11 nucleotides agree with TRBD1. The CDR3 spans 14 residues. The V segment lost 6 bases and the J segment 6 bases; nucleotides outside the gene matches: 4. The CDR3 region has the DNA TGTGCCAGCAGCGGGACAGGGGGGGGCAATGAGCAGTTCTTC. It is translated as CASSGTGGGNEQFF.

This clonotype was observed once. The rearrangement links TRBV20-1 to TRBJ2-5; 7 bases are shared with TRBD2. Germline CDR1 reads DFQATT; CDR2 reads SNEGSKA (reference sequence). The CDR3 runs to 20 residues. After removal of 2 bases from V and 6 bases from J, the junction contained 27 bases not matched to a gene. The CDR3 sequence: CSARYPGGSAGSSRMKTQYF. For the CDR3, the DNA is TGCAGTGCTAGATACCCGGGGGGTTCCGCCGGGTCCTCGCGAATGAAGACCCAGTACTTC.

This chain joins TRBV4-3 and TRBJ1-1, with 8 positions matching TRBD1. CDR1 and CDR2 from the germline V gene are LGHNA and YSLEER. J gave up 11 bases and V 1 base, and 15 bases lay outside the gene matches. The CDR3 spans 16 residues. The CDR3, as DNA: TGCGCCAGCAGCCAAGCGGGGGGTGACAGGGGTCAGGAGGCTTTCTTT. It codes for CASSQAGGDRGQEAFF.

This clonotype was observed a few times. Its ends do not fully match the called genes, so a read error is possible. The J gene is TRBJ1-4, the V gene TRBV7-9; 10 nucleotides align to TRBD1. Germline lookup yields CDR1 SEHNR and CDR2 FQNEAQ (reference sequence). This CDR3 region has 14 residues. This CDR3 is CATRPGTGDEKLFF. The CDR3 nucleotides read TGTGCCACCCGTCCCGGGACAGGGGACGAAAAGCTGTTTTTT.

The rearrangement joins TRBV5-4 to TRBJ2-5; D assignment may be TRBD1 or TRBD2 (5 bases each). The J call could be wrong; TRBJ2-7 is a better fit for the DNA end. This CDR3 has 14 amino acids. Looked up from germline, CDR1 is SGHNT and CDR2 is YYREEE (reference sequence). The CDR3 reads CASSQRGVSYEQYF. The DNA for the CDR3 is TGTGCCAGCAGCCAAAGAGGGGTCTCCTACGAGCAGTACTTC.

The chain has TRBV10-3 and TRBJ2-3; TRBD2 matches at 9 bases. J was trimmed by 0 bases and V by 4 bases; bases with no gene match: 2. The CDR3 is made up of 15 amino acids. Looked up from germline, CDR1 is ENHRY and CDR2 is SYGVKD. CDR3 region: CAISGSGRSTDTQYF. CDR3 DNA: TGTGCCATCAGTGGTAGCGGGAGAAGCACAGATACGCAGTATTTT.

This clonotype was detected ten times or more. The V and J genes are TRBV29-1 and TRBJ2-1; 7 bases match TRBD2. CDR3 size: 15 residues. With 3 bases clipped from V and 3 bases from J, the junction kept 8 bases outside the gene matches. CDR1 and CDR2 from the germline V gene are SQVTM and ANQGSEA. The DNA of the CDR3 is TGCAGCGTTGAGGGGTATGGGACTAACTACAATGAGCAGTTCTTC. Amino acid sequence: CSVEGYGTNYNEQFF.